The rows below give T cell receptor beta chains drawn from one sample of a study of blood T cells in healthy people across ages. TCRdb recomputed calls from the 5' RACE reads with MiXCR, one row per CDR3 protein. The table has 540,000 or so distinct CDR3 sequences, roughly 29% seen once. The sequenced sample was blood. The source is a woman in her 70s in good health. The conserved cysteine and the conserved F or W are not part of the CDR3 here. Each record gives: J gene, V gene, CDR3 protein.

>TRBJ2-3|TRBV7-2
ASSHRLRVSTDTQY
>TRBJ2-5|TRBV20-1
SARQVETQY
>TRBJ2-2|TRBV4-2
ASRPETGTGELF
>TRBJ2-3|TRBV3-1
ASSQTRTSGADTQY
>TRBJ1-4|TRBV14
ASSRRTGDDEKLF
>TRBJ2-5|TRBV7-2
ASSLAFDKETQY
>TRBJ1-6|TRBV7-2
ASSATGTGFSPLH
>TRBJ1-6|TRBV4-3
ASSQVDRGNSPLH
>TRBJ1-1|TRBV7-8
ASSLHSTLTEAF
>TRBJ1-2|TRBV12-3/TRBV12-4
ASSPRTGSSGYT
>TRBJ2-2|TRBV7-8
ASSLAQAGGSRELF
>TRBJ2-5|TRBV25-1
ASSEGHRETQY
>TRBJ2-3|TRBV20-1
SALRGGTDTQY
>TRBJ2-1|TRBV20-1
SARGRGWFNEQF
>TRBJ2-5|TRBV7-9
ASSPNRGEGETQY
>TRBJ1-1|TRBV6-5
ASTLTGFSETEAF
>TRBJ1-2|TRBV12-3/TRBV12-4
ASSDQGGYT
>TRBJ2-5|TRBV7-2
ASSLGGSVPNYH
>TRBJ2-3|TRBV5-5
ASSRHGSSGGARTDTQY
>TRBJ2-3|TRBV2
ASRTGQGVFSDTQY
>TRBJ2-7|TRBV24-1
ATSDTWGTHGQY
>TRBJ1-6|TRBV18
ASSPDPQGNSPLH
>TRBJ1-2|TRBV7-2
ASSFTGVNYGYA
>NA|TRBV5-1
ASSGLPETYEQY
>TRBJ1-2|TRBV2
ASREEQGYGYT
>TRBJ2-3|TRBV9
ASSVAQGTYTDTQY
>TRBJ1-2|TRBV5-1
ASASGGGDYGYT
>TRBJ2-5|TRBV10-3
AITAGLAGDVETQY
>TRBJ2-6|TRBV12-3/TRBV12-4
ASTPGQGADGANVLT
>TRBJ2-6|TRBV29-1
SVERPTGRGANVLT